This T cell receptor (beta chain) was retrieved from a study of patients and donors after allogeneic stem cell transplantation. The V end was cut by 6 bases, the J end by 10 bases, with 10 bases between. Germline V gives CDR1 SNHLY, CDR2 FYNNEI. The CDR3 length is 12 residues. MiXCR, applied by TCRdb to the RT-PCR reads, yields one record per CDR3 protein. Of 920,000 or so distinct CDR3 sequences listed, about 20% were seen once; the top ten hold around 6%. Sequenced: blood, either unsorted or a sorted T cell fraction (not recorded which). This TCR was sampled from a human donor who was either an allogeneic HSCT recipient or a stem cell or donor lymphocyte infusion donor (not recorded which). It is not recorded whose cells these are; they may come from a transplant donor. The V gene is TRBV2, the J gene TRBJ1-6, with D uncertain. The DNA of the CDR3 is TGTGCCAGCAGCCCCGTCTCGTCACCCCTCCACTTT. Protein sequence: CASSPVSSPLHF.